Ten or more counts support the clone carrying this TCR beta chain. Its specificity is unknown. CDR3 regions of TCR beta were amplified from RNA transcripts. First-round RT-PCR with HTBI primers preceded a second-round multiplex PCR. Each CDR3 protein gets one entry after TCRdb re-called the multiplex PCR reads with MiXCR. The table includes 500,000 to 600,000 distinct CDR3 sequences, 35% to 40% detected once. The entry originates in a study of Graves' ophthalmopathy and Graves' hyperthyroidism. Physicians reached a diagnosis by relying on clinical symptoms, serum thyroxine, TRAb, thyroid ultrasound and orbital computed tomography. The length of the CDR3 is 14 residues. The V gene's germline CDR1 is SGHTS and CDR2 YDEGEE. The germline V and J ends were trimmed by 0 bases and 2 bases, with 8 bases remaining between them. General observations from the study: Most thyroid clonotypes expanded beyond 0.001 frequency were also found in blood. With almost 90% sensitivity and more than 75% specificity, a 13-signature model separated ophthalmopathy from stable hyperthyroidism.

J is TRBJ1-2 and V is TRBV5-8; D gene ambiguous. The TCR was taken from an adult man with Graves' hyperthyroidism. The sequencing input was peripheral blood or thyroid tissue (not recorded which). The CDR3 region is CASSLEPTNYGYTF. Written as DNA, the CDR3 is TGTGCCAGCAGCTTGGAACCGACGAACTATGGCTACACCTTC.